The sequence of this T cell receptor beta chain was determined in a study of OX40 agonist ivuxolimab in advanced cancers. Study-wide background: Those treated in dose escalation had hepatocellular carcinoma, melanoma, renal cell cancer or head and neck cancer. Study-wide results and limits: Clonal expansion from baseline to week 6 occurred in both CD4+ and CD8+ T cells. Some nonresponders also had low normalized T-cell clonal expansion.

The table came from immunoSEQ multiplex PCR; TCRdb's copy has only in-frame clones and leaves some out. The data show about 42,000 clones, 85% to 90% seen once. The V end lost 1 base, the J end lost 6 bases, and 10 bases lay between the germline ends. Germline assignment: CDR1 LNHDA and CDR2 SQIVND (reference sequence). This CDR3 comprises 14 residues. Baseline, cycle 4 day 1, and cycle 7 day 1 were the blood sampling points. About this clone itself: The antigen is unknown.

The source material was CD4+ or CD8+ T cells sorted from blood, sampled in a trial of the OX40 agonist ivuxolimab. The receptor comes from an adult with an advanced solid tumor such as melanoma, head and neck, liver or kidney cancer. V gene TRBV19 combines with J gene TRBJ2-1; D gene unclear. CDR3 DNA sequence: TGTGCCAGTAGTATAGGGGGAAGTATCAATGAGCAGTTCTTC. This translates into CASSIGGSINEQFF.